A selection of T cell receptor beta chains follows, all from one sample in a study of early T cells in non-severe SARS-CoV-2 infection. MiXCR, run by TCRdb on the 5' RACE reads, gives a single entry per CDR3 protein. The sample holds 50,000 to 60,000 distinct CDR3 sequences, approximately 11% seen once. Sample: whole blood. The source is an adult who was a healthcare worker with PCR-confirmed SARS-CoV-2 infection or an uninfected control (not recorded which). Each CDR3 is given with its conserved first and last residue. Fields, in order: clone size, D gene, J gene, V gene, CDR3 DNA, CDR3 protein. The D gene is left open where the match is weak. Clone size appears in some rows only: once, few, many, or a class for an expanded clone.

many	TRBD2	TRBJ2-3	TRBV24-1	TGTGCCACCAGTGATGCCGGGACTAGCGGGAGAGATACGCAGTATTTT	CATSDAGTSGRDTQYF
few	NA	TRBJ2-4	TRBV4-3	TGCGCCAGCAGCCCGACCCAACTAGCAGGGGGGCAGGCTCAGTACTTC	CASSPTQLAGGQAQYF
many	TRBD1	TRBJ1-2	TRBV4-1	TGCGCCAGCAGCCAACCCGGCGGGACAGGGGTTAACTATGGCTACACCTTC	CASSQPGGTGVNYGYTF
few	TRBD1	TRBJ1-2	TRBV12-3/TRBV12-4	TGTGCCAGCAGTCTAGGGACAGCCCGTGGCTACACCTTC	CASSLGTARGYTF
many	TRBD2	TRBJ2-5	TRBV6-1	TGTGCCAGCAGTGCTGAGCGGGGGGGACAAGAGACCCAGTACTTC	CASSAERGGQETQYF
many	TRBD2	TRBJ2-7	TRBV27	TGTGCCAGCAGTACAACCCAGCGGGAGGGCCGCTACGAGCAGTACTTC	CASSTTQREGRYEQYF
many	TRBD2	TRBJ2-1	TRBV6-5	TGTGCCAGCAGCTCGAGGCGACTAGCGGGGGGGAGCTCCTACAATGAGCAGTTCTTC	CASSSRRLAGGSSYNEQFF
few	TRBD2	TRBJ2-5	TRBV4-3	TGCGCCAGCAGCCCTTCGACTAGCGGGGAGGGTGAGACCCAGTACTTC	CASSPSTSGEGETQYF
few	TRBD2	TRBJ2-5	TRBV5-1	TGCGCCAGCAGCTGGACCCGGTTAGCGGGGGCTAGGGAGACCCAGTACTTC	CASSWTRLAGARETQYF
many	NA	TRBJ2-3	TRBV4-2	TGTGCCAGCAGCCAAGAAAGAGGTAGCACAGATACGCAGTATTTT	CASSQERGSTDTQYF
few	NA	TRBJ2-7	TRBV7-9	TGTGCCAGCAGTTCTGAGCGGGCCTACGAGCAGTACTTC	CASSSERAYEQYF
many	TRBD1	TRBJ1-2	TRBV7-3	TGTGCCAGCAGCTTAAACTCAGGGGGACAGGATGGCTACACCTTC	CASSLNSGGQDGYTF
NA	TRBD2	TRBJ2-5	TRBV6-2/TRBV6-3	TGTGCCAGCAGCATGACCGGATTAGCGGGAGGAAGTAAAGAGACCCAGTACTTC	CASSMTGLAGGSKETQYF
many	NA	TRBJ2-7	TRBV27	TGTGCCAGCAGCCGTAAGTCCCCGGGGGTACCCTACGAGCAGTACTTC	CASSRKSPGVPYEQYF
NA	NA	TRBJ2-1	TRBV5-1	TGCGCCAGCAGCTCCCCCCCCGGGGGCTCCTACAATGAGCAGTTCTTC	CASSSPPGGSYNEQFF
few	TRBD2	TRBJ2-1	TRBV28	TGTGCCAGCAGTTTCCGGGGGGGGTACAATGAGCAGTTCTTC	CASSFRGGYNEQFF
many	NA	TRBJ2-5	TRBV7-3	TGTGCCAGCAGCTTATCAGGGGCTAGACAAGAGACCCAGTACTTC	CASSLSGARQETQYF
NA	NA	TRBJ2-7	TRBV29-1	TGCAGCTCGGGACACACCTTTGGTGAGCAGTACTTC	CSSGHTFGEQYF
many	NA	TRBJ2-7	TRBV7-2	TGTGCCAGCAGCTTAATGGCCCGAGGTTCCGAGCAGTACTTC	CASSLMARGSEQYF
NA	NA	TRBJ2-1	TRBV6-1	TGTGCCAGCAGTGAGGGGGAGAGGGATGAGCAGTTCTTC	CASSEGERDEQFF
many	NA	TRBJ2-5	TRBV20-1	TGCAGTGCGGACGGATGGGGAGAGACCCAGTACTTC	CSADGWGETQYF
few	TRBD1	TRBJ1-1	TRBV6-1	TGTGCCAGCAGATCCCTGACAGGGGGGGTAACAGAGGCTTTCTTT	CASRSLTGGVTEAFF